This T cell receptor beta chain is from a study of post-analysis software for immune sequencing data. Study at large: Recorded subtypes: relapsing-remitting, secondary progressive, progressive-relapsing; some patients unannotated. Study-wide results and caveats: Comparison of patients with controls showed about 5 TRBV segments more frequent in patients, TRBV5-6, TRBV5-1 and TRBV20-1 among them. Relative to controls, patients with multiple sclerosis showed significantly lower normalized Chao1 diversity.

Unique molecular identifiers had been added to the TCR beta cDNA libraries. Out of about 0.9 to 11 million T cells, about 520,000 cDNA molecules were generated. TCRdb itself ran the PCR reads through MiXCR, one entry per CDR3 protein. The repertoire includes about 540,000 distinct CDR3 sequences, around 36% of them detected once, and around 6% sits in the top ten. This clonotype appeared a few times. The antigen remains unidentified. CDR1 and CDR2 (germline): MNHEY, SVGAGI. Trimming left V 2 bases short and J 9 bases short, with 11 bases between. The CDR3 has 13 residues. The origin of this receptor is a girl between 2 and 17 years old with multiple sclerosis. This chain joins TRBV6-5 and TRBJ2-1, with D possibly matching TRBD1 (7 bases). The sample taken for sequencing was blood. As DNA, the CDR3 is TGTGCCAGCAGTTACACCAGGGGGGCTGAGCAGTTCTTC. As protein: CASSYTRGAEQFF.